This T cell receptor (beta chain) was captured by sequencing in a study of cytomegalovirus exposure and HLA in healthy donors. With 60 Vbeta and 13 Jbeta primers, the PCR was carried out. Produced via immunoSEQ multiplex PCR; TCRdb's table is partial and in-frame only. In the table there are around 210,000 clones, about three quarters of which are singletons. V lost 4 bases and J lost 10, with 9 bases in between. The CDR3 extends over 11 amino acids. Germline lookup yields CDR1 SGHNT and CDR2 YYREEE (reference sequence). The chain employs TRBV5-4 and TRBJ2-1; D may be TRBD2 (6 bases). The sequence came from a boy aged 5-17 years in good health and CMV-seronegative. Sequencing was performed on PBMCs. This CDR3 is CASSRDLEQFF. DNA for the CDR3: TGTGCCAGCAGCCGGGACTTGGAGCAGTTCTTC.